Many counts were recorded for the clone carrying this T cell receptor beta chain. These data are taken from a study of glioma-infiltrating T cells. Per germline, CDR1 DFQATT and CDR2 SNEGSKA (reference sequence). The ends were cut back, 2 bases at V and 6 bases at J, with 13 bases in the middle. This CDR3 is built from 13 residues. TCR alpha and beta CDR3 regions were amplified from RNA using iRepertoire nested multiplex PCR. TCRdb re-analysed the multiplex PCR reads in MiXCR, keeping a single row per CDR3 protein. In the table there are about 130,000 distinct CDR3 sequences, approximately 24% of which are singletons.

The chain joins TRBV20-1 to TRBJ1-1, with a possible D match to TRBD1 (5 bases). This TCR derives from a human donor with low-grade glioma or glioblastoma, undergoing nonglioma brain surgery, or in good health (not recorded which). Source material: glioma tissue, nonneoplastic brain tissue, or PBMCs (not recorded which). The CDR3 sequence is CSARRRGRAEAFF. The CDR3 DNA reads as TGCAGTGCTAGACGCCGGGGCAGAGCTGAAGCTTTCTTT.